The 20 T cell receptor beta chains given below trace back to one sample, sequenced in a study of T cells in Graves' hyperthyroidism and ophthalmopathy. RNA transcripts gave rise to amplified TCR beta CDR3 regions. The HTBI set primed first-round TCR CDR3 RT-PCR. TCRdb passed the multiplex PCR reads through MiXCR, listing each CDR3 protein once. The table has approximately 400,000 distinct CDR3 sequences, about a sixth seen once; the top ten hold over 12%. Sequences were obtained from blood. These TCRs come from a woman under 30 with Graves' hyperthyroidism.

This clonotype was seen only a few times. This sequence joins TRBV5-5 and TRBJ2-2, with D maybe TRBD1 (5 bases). Germline V gives CDR1 SGHKS, CDR2 YYEKEE (reference sequence). There are 15 residues in the CDR3. The ends were cut back, 3 bases at V and 6 bases at J, with 15 bases in the middle. Here the CDR3 reads CASSSNQGFSGELFF. The CDR3 DNA reads as TGTGCCAGCAGCTCTAACCAGGGTTTCTCCGGGGAGCTGTTTTTT. The whole variable domain, remainder taken from reference TRBV5-5 and TRBJ2-2, is DAGVTQSPTHLIKTRGQQVTLRCSPISGHKSVSWYQQVLGQGPQFIFQYYEKEERGRGNFPDRFSARQFPNYSSELNVNALLLGDSALYLCASSSNQGFSGELFFGEGSRLTVL.

This clonotype was recorded a few times. V and J are TRBV20-1 and TRBJ2-1, with 13 bases identical to TRBD2. The CDR3 consists of 17 residues. CDR1 is DFQATT, CDR2 SNEGSKA, per germline (reference sequence). V lost 0 bases and J lost 9; bases outside the gene matches: 11. The chain's CDR3 is CSARDPGLAGVRGEQFF. The CDR3 coding sequence is TGCAGTGCTAGAGACCCCGGACTAGCGGGAGTACGGGGTGAGCAGTTCTTC.

In this sample, this clonotype turned up many times. The chain combines TRBV28 with TRBJ1-1, with D unresolved. This CDR3 has 14 amino acids. CDR1 MDHEN and CDR2 SYDVKM come from the germline V gene. The V end lost 6 bases, the J end lost 0 bases, and 11 bases lay between the germline ends. The CDR3 DNA reads TGTGCCAGCAGAACCCGGGTCATGAACACTGAAGCTTTCTTT. Its translation: CASRTRVMNTEAFF. The full variable domain, completed using reference TRBV28 and TRBJ1-1, is DVKVTQSSRYLVKRTGEKVFLECVQDMDHENMFWYRQDPGLGLRLIYFSYDVKMKEKGDIPEGYSVSREKKERFSLILESASTNQTSMYLCASRTRVMNTEAFFGQGTRLTVV.

Concerning this clonotype itself: Possible read error: a much larger clone is one base away. No conserved phenylalanine or tryptophan is present at the end of the CDR3, so a read error is the likely explanation. This chain links TRBV20-1 with TRBJ1-2; 9 bases are shared with TRBD1. V was pared by 4 bases and J by 3 bases, with 3 bases of the junction left unmatched. Germline-derived CDR1 and CDR2 are DFQATT and SNEGSKA (reference sequence). This CDR3 contains 13 residues. DNA of the CDR3: TGCAGTGCTACGGACAGGGGATACTATGGCTACACCCTC. This encodes CSATDRGYYGYTL.

With respect to this clonotype: It may be a read error: a sequence one base away is much more abundant. The V gene is TRBV2, the J gene TRBJ2-1; a weak D match, TRBD2 (6 bases). The CDR3 extends over 13 amino acids. CDR1 SNHLY and CDR2 FYNNEI come from the germline V gene. Trimming took 10 bases from V and 7 from J, leaving 17 bases between them. The CDR3 loop reads CATLEEGGNEQFF. CDR3 nucleotide sequence: TGTGCCACCCTCGAGGAGGGTGGAAATGAGCAGTTCTTC.

This clonotype was counted a few times. This chain uses TRBV20-1 with TRBJ2-5; D perhaps matches TRBD2 (5 bases). The V end lost 6 bases, the J end lost 5 bases, and 16 bases lay between the germline ends. The CDR3 has 13 amino acids. CDR1 is DFQATT and CDR2 is SNEGSKA in the germline V gene (reference sequence). CDR3 nucleotides: TGCAGTGCCGCGTTACTAGGTGTGGAGACCCAGTACTTC. Translating gives CSAALLGVETQYF.

V and J are TRBV6-2 or TRBV6-3 and TRBJ2-3; the D gene is possibly TRBD1 (6 bases). V was shortened by 6 bases and J by 5 bases, with 21 bases between the two germline ends. This CDR3 contains 16 residues. Germline CDR1 reads MNHEY; CDR2 reads SVGEGT. The CDR3: CASSRPLGGLGDTQYF. CDR3 nucleotides: TGTGCCAGCAGCCGCCCGCTAGGGGGTCTTGGAGATACGCAGTATTTT.

V is TRBV20-1 and J is TRBJ2-3, with D unresolved. V was clipped by 6 bases and J by 4 bases, with 14 bases between them. The CDR3 has 13 residues. Germline CDR1 and CDR2: DFQATT and SNEGSKA (reference sequence). The CDR3 here is CSADNSGADTQYF. The CDR3 DNA reads as TGCAGTGCCGACAATTCTGGCGCAGATACGCAGTATTTT.

The chain employs TRBV4-1 and TRBJ2-5, with 9 bases lining up with TRBD1. Germline CDR1 is MGHRA and CDR2 is YSYEKL. The CDR3 has 15 amino acids. V dropped 6 bases and J dropped 1; count of bases not matched to a gene: 6. The CDR3 spells CASRLTGGIQETQYF. The DNA for the CDR3 is TGCGCCAGCAGATTGACAGGGGGTATCCAAGAGACCCAGTACTTC.

The table lists this clonotype with many counts. The chain links TRBV27 to TRBJ2-5; possibly TRBD2 for D (6 bases). Germline values: CDR1 MNHEY, CDR2 SMNVEV (reference sequence). The CDR3 totals 16 residues. V was shortened by 3 bases and J by 3 bases, with 17 bases between the two germline ends. CDR3 loop: CASSFGGIGGEETQYF. CDR3 DNA: TGTGCCAGCAGTTTCGGAGGGATCGGAGGGGAAGAGACCCAGTACTTC.

The rearrangement joins TRBV20-1 to TRBJ1-3, with D unclear. Trimming shortened V by 6 bases and J by 0 bases, and 12 bases separated the two germline ends. The CDR3 is 14 residues long. The germline CDR1 and CDR2 sequences are DFQATT and SNEGSKA (reference sequence). CDR3 sequence (DNA): TGCAGTGCCCCGGACGAGCCCTCTGGAAACACCATATATTTT. Translating it yields CSAPDEPSGNTIYF.

This rearrangement joins TRBV15 to TRBJ2-5, with 7 bases aligning to TRBD2. The CDR3 is made up of 14 amino acids. Trimming at V came to 1 base and at J to 3 bases, leaving 2 bases not matched to a gene. Germline CDR1 reads LNHNV; CDR2 reads YYDKDF (reference sequence). CDR3 DNA sequence: TGTGCCACCAGCAGAGCTACTAGCGAAGAGACCCAGTACTTC. Translation: CATSRATSEETQYF. Looking up the rest from reference TRBV15 and TRBJ2-5 gives the full variable domain: DAMVIQNPRYQVTQFGKPVTLSCSQTLNHNVMYWYQQKSSQAPKLLFHYYDKDFNNEADTPDNFQSRRPNTSFCFLDIRSPGLGDTAMYLCATSRATSEETQYFGPGTRLLVL.

This clonotype was observed at least ten times. The chain links TRBV6-1 to TRBJ2-1, with 7 nucleotides matching TRBD2. CDR3 size: 15 residues. Germline loops: CDR1 MNHNS, CDR2 SASEGT. Trimming took 1 base from V and 0 from J; bases not matched to a gene: 0. The CDR3 DNA is TGTGCCAGCAGTGAAGTAGCGGGCTCCTACAATGAGCAGTTCTTC. The encoded protein is CASSEVAGSYNEQFF.

This clonotype was seen a handful of times. The gene calls are TRBV14 and TRBJ1-1; weak D call: TRBD1 (5 bases). The CDR3 loop spans 14 amino acids. Germline V gene lookup returns CDR1 SGHDN and CDR2 FVKESK. Trimming removed 6 bases from V and 4 bases from J, with 15 bases in between. DNA for the CDR3: TGTGCCAGCAGTCTCGGCTGGGGGTTCACTGAAGCTTTCTTT. Translating gives CASSLGWGFTEAFF.

The chain has TRBV12-3 or TRBV12-4 and TRBJ2-1; D unresolved. There are 13 residues in the CDR3. Trimming cost V 6 bases and J 5 bases, with 11 bases left between them. CDR3 sequence (DNA): TGTGCCAGCAGCGGCTTCAAAAACAATGAGCAGTTCTTC. This sequence encodes CASSGFKNNEQFF.

In this sample, this clonotype turned up a few times. V gene TRBV5-1 combines with J gene TRBJ1-2; TRBD1 matches at 7 bases. Germline V lookup: CDR1 SGHRS, CDR2 YFSETQ. The CDR3 is 14 residues long. Trimming removed 3 bases from V and 7 bases from J; junction bases left unmatched: 9. CDR3 nucleotides: TGCGCCAGCAGCTACCAAAGGGGGCAATCTGGCTACACCTTC. This sequence encodes CASSYQRGQSGYTF.

This clonotype showed up many times. J is TRBJ2-1 and V is TRBV7-9, with 8 bases fitting TRBD2. This CDR3 region has 15 residues. From germline, CDR1 is SEHNR and CDR2 FQNEAQ (reference sequence). J was trimmed by 3 bases and V by 5 bases; bases with no gene match: 6. As DNA, the CDR3 is TGTGCCAGCAGCGGAAGCGGGAGAGTCTACAATGAGCAGTTCTTC. It specifies CASSGSGRVYNEQFF.

CDR3 loop: CASRPGYRVGDEKLFF. DNA for the CDR3: TGTGCCAGCAGGCCTGGGTACAGGGTAGGGGATGAAAAACTGTTTTTT. This rearrangement joins TRBV7-9 to TRBJ1-4, with D maybe TRBD1 (6 bases). In germline, CDR1 is SEHNR, CDR2 FQNEAQ (reference sequence). V lost 6 bases and J lost 6, with 20 bases in between. This CDR3 comprises 16 residues.

This clonotype was seen repeatedly, ten times or more. This chain uses TRBV7-9 with TRBJ2-1; 7 bases agree with TRBD1. Trimming at V came to 3 bases and at J to 8 bases, leaving 10 bases not matched to a gene. Germline V lookup: CDR1 SEHNR, CDR2 FQNEAQ (reference sequence). The length of the CDR3 is 15 residues. This CDR3 reads CASSFRQGDWDEQFF. DNA for the CDR3: TGTGCCAGCAGCTTTAGGCAGGGGGATTGGGATGAGCAGTTCTTC.

This clonotype was seen only a few times. The chain carries TRBV6-5 and TRBJ1-5, with a tentative D call TRBD1 (6 bases). The CDR3 is 14 amino acids. The V gene's germline CDR1 is MNHEY and CDR2 SVGAGI. V was pared by 2 bases and J by 6 bases, with 11 bases between. Written as DNA, the CDR3 is TGTGCCAGCAGTTACCCACAGGGTTGTCAGCCCCAGCATTTT. It codes for CASSYPQGCQPQHF.